The 4 T cell receptor beta chains reported below all come from one sample, sequenced in a study of monozygotic twins with inflammatory bowel disease. After re-calling the 5' RACE reads, TCRdb lists one entry per CDR3 protein, DNA absent. The ten most abundant clones cover approximately 13% of a sample with approximately 120,000 distinct CDR3 sequences. Sequencing used blood. Every receptor here comes from a human donor with ulcerative colitis or Crohn's disease, or a healthy co-twin of an affected twin (not recorded which).

V usage is TRBV12-3 or TRBV12-4 and J usage is TRBJ1-5; the D gene TCRdb calls, TRBD1, cannot be checked with no DNA. The CDR3 loop spans 15 amino acids. This CDR3 reads CASSSTPEGSPAQHF.

The chain links TRBV6-5 to TRBJ1-3; TCRdb calls TRBD1, which cannot be checked without DNA. CDR3 length: 17 amino acids. Germline CDR1 MNHEY, CDR2 SVGAGI. CDR3 sequence: CASSYGAVGVTGNTIYF.

This sequence joins TRBV6-2 or TRBV6-3 and TRBJ2-7; TCRdb's D call of TRBD1 is untestable without DNA. The CDR3 spans 14 residues. Germline-derived CDR1 and CDR2 are MNHEY and SVGEGT. The CDR3 spells CASSKSPRGREQYF.

The V and J genes are TRBV7-2 and TRBJ1-3. This CDR3 is built from 14 residues. The germline CDR1 and CDR2 sequences are SGHTA and FQGNSA. CDR3 amino acids: CASSWDFSGNTIYF.